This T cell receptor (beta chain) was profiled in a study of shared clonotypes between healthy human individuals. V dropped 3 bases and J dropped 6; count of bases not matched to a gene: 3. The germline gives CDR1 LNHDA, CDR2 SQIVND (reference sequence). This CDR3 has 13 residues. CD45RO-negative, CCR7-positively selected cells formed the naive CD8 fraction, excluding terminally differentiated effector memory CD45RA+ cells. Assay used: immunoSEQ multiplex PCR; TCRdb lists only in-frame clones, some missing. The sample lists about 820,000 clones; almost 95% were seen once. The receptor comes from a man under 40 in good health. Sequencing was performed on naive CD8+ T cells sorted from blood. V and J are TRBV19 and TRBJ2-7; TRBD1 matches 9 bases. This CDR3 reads CASSMGTGSEQYF. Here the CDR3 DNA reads TGTGCCAGTAGTATGGGGACAGGGTCCGAGCAGTACTTC.